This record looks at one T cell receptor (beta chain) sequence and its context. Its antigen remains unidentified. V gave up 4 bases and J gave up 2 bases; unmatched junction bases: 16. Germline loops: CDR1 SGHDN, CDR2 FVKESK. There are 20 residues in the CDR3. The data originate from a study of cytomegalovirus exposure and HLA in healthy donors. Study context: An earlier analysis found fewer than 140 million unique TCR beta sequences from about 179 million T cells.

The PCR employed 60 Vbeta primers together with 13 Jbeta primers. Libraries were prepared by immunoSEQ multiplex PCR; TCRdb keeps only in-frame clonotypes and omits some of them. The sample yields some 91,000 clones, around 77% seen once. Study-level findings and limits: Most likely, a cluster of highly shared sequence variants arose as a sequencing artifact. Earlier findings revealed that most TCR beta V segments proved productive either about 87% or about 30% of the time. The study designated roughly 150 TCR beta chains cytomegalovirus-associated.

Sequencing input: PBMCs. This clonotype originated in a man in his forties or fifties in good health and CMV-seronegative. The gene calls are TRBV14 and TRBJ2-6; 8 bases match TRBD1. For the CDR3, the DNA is TGTGCCAGCAGCCTCAGAGGGCGGCCAGGGGGCCTCCCTGGGGCCAACGTCCTGACTTTC. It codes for CASSLRGRPGGLPGANVLTF.